This section outlines one T cell receptor beta chain sequence together with its context. Its antigen is currently not known. No base quality values were provided; no much bigger clone lies one nucleotide off. This record comes from a study of cytomegalovirus exposure and HLA in healthy donors (dated by TCRdb to between 2016 and 2019). Study-wide context: According to a later analysis, one platform produced both the roughly 110 validation repertoires and the 670 or so repertoires of the first cohort. To predict cytomegalovirus infection status, the study combined high-throughput TCR immunosequencing, statistical association of individual TCRs with disease status, and machine learning. The study aimed to test whether signatures of past pathogen exposure could be identified by cataloging public T cell receptors. Along with the approximately 620-subject first cohort, a separate validation cohort of around 120 different subjects was used.

CDR1 and CDR2, per the germline V gene, are MGHRA and YSYEKL. The CDR3, cysteine through phenylalanine, is 14 amino acids long. The only DNA kept is the CDR3, 42 bases in frame from the first base. The V end gives up 1 base and the J end 5 bases, leaving 4 bases in the junction not matched to a gene. The donors belonged to the validation cohort of about 130 subjects, which was separate from the roughly 670-subject first cohort. The paper as a whole reports these results and caveats: In vitro tests confirmed that a few of the cytomegalovirus-associated TCR beta chains recognize cytomegalovirus antigens. It was suggested by the authors that the approach could potentially be generalized to other disease states and immunological phenotypes. The validation cohort had no HLA typing available for a later analysis, so co-occurrence within that cohort was assessed over all 120 or so repertoires. Cytomegalovirus status was reported to be diagnosed by the classifier with high specificity and sensitivity in both the original and validation cohorts. A total of 150 or so TCR beta chains were listed by the study as associated with cytomegalovirus. While some public TCRs were present in many individuals, most TCR sequences turned up only very rarely across donors. A later analysis found that TCRs clustered in the first cohort also tended to co-occur in the roughly 120 validation repertoires, with approximately 95% of cluster scores above 0.

Libraries came from the immunoSEQ multiplex PCR assay. As for the original processing: A statistical classification framework was developed to diagnose cytomegalovirus status using the catalog of TCR beta chain sequences. TCRdb took over this immuneACCESS table, retaining in-frame rearrangements with V and J assigned. Such tables are incomplete; in checked studies, under half of the missing clones stem from an unresolved V gene, and the remainder is unexplained. That table gives V, J and clone size, and the DNA gave D and trimming. A total of approximately 230,000 clones appear in this sample, about 90% of them only once. The ten largest clones represent about 11% of the sample.

The receptor comes from a man aged 18-30 years in good health and CMV-seropositive. The chain was built from TRBV4-1 and TRBJ2-7, with 8 junctional bases fitting TRBD2. The sequencing input was PBMCs. The CDR3 amino acid sequence is: CASSQVAGTHEQYF. The nucleotide sequence reads as follows: TGCGCCAGCAGCCAAGTAGCGGGGACCCACGAGCAGTACTTC.